A selection of T cell receptor beta chains follows, all from one sample in a study of blood T cell repertoires in COVID-19. Clones were read by immunoSEQ multiplex PCR, and TCRdb kept only the in-frame ones, dropping some. The sample holds around 230,000 clones, roughly 85% seen once. Specimen: peripheral blood. The receptors originated from a man in his fifties with COVID-19, enrolled during active disease. Each CDR3 is given with its conserved first and last residue. A D gene is named only where the DNA matches it firmly. Only part of the rows carry a size: once, few, many, or a class if the clone is expanded.

abundance | d_gene | j_gene | v_gene | CDR3nt | CDR3aa
. | TRBD1 | TRBJ1-2 | TRBV24-1 | TGTGCCACCAGTGAAACGGGACAGGCCAACTATGGCTACACCTTC | CATSETGQANYGYTF
. | . | TRBJ2-2 | TRBV9 | TGTGCCAGCAGCATAACGAACACCGGGGAGCTGTTTTTT | CASSITNTGELFF
. | . | TRBJ1-2 | TRBV29-1 | TGCAGCGTCGAAACAGGGCATACCTATGGCTACACCTTC | CSVETGHTYGYTF
. | . | TRBJ1-5 | TRBV7-2 | TGTGCCAGCAGCTTGGGACAATCCCAGCCCCAGCATTTT | CASSLGQSQPQHF
. | . | TRBJ1-1 | TRBV19 | TGTGCCAGTAGTATCCTCGGGGAGGGGAGCACTGAAGCTTTCTTT | CASSILGEGSTEAFF
. | TRBD2 | TRBJ2-5 | TRBV7-2 | TGTGCCAGCAGCCCTAGTGGGACTAGACAAGAGACCCAGTACTTC | CASSPSGTRQETQYF
. | . | TRBJ1-1 | TRBV7-4 | TGTGCCAGCCTCCATGGGGAGCTCTTGAACACTGAAGCTTTCTTT | CASLHGELLNTEAFF
. | . | TRBJ2-1 | TRBV14 | TGTGCCAGCAGCCAAGAACATTACAATGAGCAGTTCTTC | CASSQEHYNEQFF
once | . | TRBJ1-4 | TRBV5-6 | TGTGCCAGCAGCTTAAGACAGGTCCTTGCAACTAATGAAAAACTGTTTTTT | CASSLRQVLATNEKLFF
. | TRBD2 | TRBJ2-1 | TRBV5-8 | TGTGCCAGCAGCTTCGGACTAGACTCCTACAATGAGCAGTTCTTC | CASSFGLDSYNEQFF
. | TRBD2 | TRBJ2-1 | TRBV6-4 | TGTGCCAGCAGTGTCTTCGTAGCGGGGTTCAATGAGCAGTTCTTC | CASSVFVAGFNEQFF
. | . | TRBJ1-1 | TRBV20-1 | TGCAGTGCTACTGAGGTAATTGGGAGCACTGAAGCTTTCTTT | CSATEVIGSTEAFF
. | TRBD1 | TRBJ1-1 | TRBV11-3 | TGTGCCAGTTTCCGCCCAGGGGGCAAGAACACTGAAGCTTTCTTT | CASFRPGGKNTEAFF
. | TRBD1 | TRBJ1-5 | TRBV6-5 | TGTGCCAGCAGACCCTGGACAGGTAGCAATCAGCCCCAGCATTTT | CASRPWTGSNQPQHF
. | . | TRBJ2-2 | TRBV5-4 | TGTGCCAGCAGCTTGGGTGACAGGCCGCCCGGGGAGCTGTTTTTT | CASSLGDRPPGELFF
. | . | TRBJ1-5 | TRBV11-2 | TGTGCCAGCAGCTTAGCGGTGGAGCAGCCCCAGCATTTT | CASSLAVEQPQHF
. | TRBD2 | TRBJ2-5 | TRBV5-1 | TGCGCCAGCAGCTTCGGCGGGGGGATTCAAGAGACCCAGTACTTC | CASSFGGGIQETQYF
. | TRBD1 | TRBJ1-2 | TRBV18 | TGTGCCAGCTCACCTGGACAGGGTGCGGACTATGGCTACACCTTC | CASSPGQGADYGYTF
once | . | TRBJ1-4 | TRBV6-6 | TGTGCCAGCAGTTATCTGGACAGTACTGAAAAACTGTTTTTT | CASSYLDSTEKLFF
. | TRBD2 | TRBJ2-7 | TRBV5-6 | TGTGCCAGCAGCTTGGGTCCTAGCGGGTCCTACGAGCAGTACTTC | CASSLGPSGSYEQYF
. | . | TRBJ2-7 | TRBV14 | TGTGCCAGCAGCCGAGGCGGGCGGGCTCCCACCTACGAGCAGTACTTC | CASSRGGRAPTYEQYF
. | . | TRBJ1-2 | TRBV10-3 | TGTGCCATCAGTGAGTCGACGGGCAGGGCGAATGGCTACACCTTC | CAISESTGRANGYTF
. | TRBD1 | TRBJ2-7 | TRBV28 | TGTGCCAGCAGTTTATCTGCTCAGATGGACAGGTTCCCGCAGTACTTC | CASSLSAQMDRFPQYF
. | . | TRBJ2-3 | TRBV25-1 | TGTGCCAGCAAAAAGACAAGGGGGGGTGGTCTAGATACGCAGTATTTT | CASKKTRGGGLDTQYF
medium-sized | TRBD2 | TRBJ2-7 | TRBV19 | TGTGCCAGTAGTGATTCGGGACTAGCTCGATACGAGCAGTACTTC | CASSDSGLARYEQYF
. | . | TRBJ1-4 | TRBV18 | TGTGCCAGCTCACCAGGGCTTGAAAAACTGTTTTTT | CASSPGLEKLFF
few | . | TRBJ1-1 | TRBV10-2 | TGCGCCAGCAGTGAGTCCCCAGGGGCGCACACTGAAGCTTTCTTT | CASSESPGAHTEAFF
once | . | TRBJ2-1 | TRBV12-3/TRBV12-4 | TGTGCCAGCAGTGTAATCAATGAGCAGTTCTTC | CASSVINEQFF
. | TRBD1 | TRBJ2-5 | TRBV18 | TGTGCCAGCTCTCCGGGGACAGGGACGTGGGAGACCCAGTACTTC | CASSPGTGTWETQYF
once | . | TRBJ1-2 | TRBV2 | TGTGCCAGCAGCCCCGAGAACTATGGCTACACCTTC | CASSPENYGYTF
once | TRBD1 | TRBJ1-1 | TRBV5-4 | TGTGCCAGCAGCGTGACAGGGGGGAACACTGAAGCTTTCTTT | CASSVTGGNTEAFF
. | TRBD1 | TRBJ2-4 | TRBV20-1 | TGCAGTGCTAGTGGACAGGGGGCTCCCAAAAACATTCAGTACTTC | CSASGQGAPKNIQYF
. | . | TRBJ1-1 | TRBV18 | TGTGCCAGCTCACCGCCCGGAGTGGGGCGCATTACTGAAGCTTTCTTT | CASSPPGVGRITEAFF
. | TRBD2 | TRBJ2-3 | TRBV18 | TGTGCCAGCTCACCACCTTCACTACTAGCGGCCCACACAGATACGCAGTATTTT | CASSPPSLLAAHTDTQYF
. | . | TRBJ2-7 | TRBV3-1/TRBV3-2 | TGTGCCAGCAGCCAAGGCTTAGGACTATCGCACTTC | CASSQGLGLSHF
. | TRBD1 | TRBJ1-6 | TRBV3-1/TRBV3-2 | TGTGCCAGCAGCACGACAGGGGGGTGGTCACCCCTCCACTTT | CASSTTGGWSPLHF
. | TRBD2 | TRBJ2-1 | TRBV10-2 | TGCGCCAGCAGTGAGTCCCGGGGGGGCCCCTACAATGAGCAGTTCTTC | CASSESRGGPYNEQFF
. | . | TRBJ2-7 | TRBV7-9 | TGTGCCAGCAGCTTAGGTGGACAAAGCTACGAGCAGTACTTC | CASSLGGQSYEQYF
. | . | TRBJ2-1 | TRBV11-2 | TGTGCCAGCAGCCTACTGACTAGGGGCAATGAGCAGTTCTTC | CASSLLTRGNEQFF
. | . | TRBJ1-4 | TRBV6-5 | TGTGCCAGCAGTCAAAGGACTACTAATGAAAAACTGTTTTTT | CASSQRTTNEKLFF
. | TRBD1 | TRBJ2-7 | TRBV5-6 | TGTGCCAGCAGCTCGGCTGGACAGGGATTTTTCTACGAGCAGTACTTC | CASSSAGQGFFYEQYF
once | . | TRBJ2-4 | TRBV4-1 | TGCGCCAGCAGCCAAGATGTACTCCTCAAAAACATTCAGTACTTC | CASSQDVLLKNIQYF
few | . | TRBJ1-2 | TRBV6-5 | TGTGCCAGCACCGCGGGGGGCCTTAACTATGGCTACACCTTC | CASTAGGLNYGYTF
. | . | TRBJ2-7 | TRBV27 | TGTGCCAGCAGTCCAAGGTTGGGGACATCCTACGAGCAGTACTTC | CASSPRLGTSYEQYF
. | . | TRBJ2-5 | TRBV9 | TGTGCCAGCAGCGTAGGGATAATGGGGGCTAGCCAAGAGACCCAGTACTTC | CASSVGIMGASQETQYF
once | TRBD1 | TRBJ2-7 | TRBV6-5 | TGTGCCAGCAGCTGGGACAGGGCACGGGGCCAGTACTTC | CASSWDRARGQYF
. | . | TRBJ1-2 | TRBV27 | TGTGCCAGCAGTTTATCGGGCAGTACCACTAACTATGGCTACACCTTC | CASSLSGSTTNYGYTF
. | TRBD1 | TRBJ2-7 | TRBV7-9 | TGTGCCAGCAGCTCCCGGGACAGGGGAGGCGAGCAGTACTTC | CASSSRDRGGEQYF
once | TRBD2 | TRBJ2-3 | TRBV6-5 | TGTGCCAGCCTAAGGGGTAGCGGGCCCACAGATACGCAGTATTTT | CASLRGSGPTDTQYF
. | . | TRBJ2-7 | TRBV25-1 | TGTGCCAGCAAATCACCGGGTATCCCCTACGAGCAGTACTTC | CASKSPGIPYEQYF
. | . | TRBJ1-1 | TRBV2 | TGTGCCAGCAGTGATCAAACCTTACAGAACACTGAAGCTTTCTTT | CASSDQTLQNTEAFF
. | . | TRBJ2-5 | TRBV7-8 | TGTGCCAGCAGCTTAGACAGAGTAGAGACCCAGTACTTC | CASSLDRVETQYF
. | . | TRBJ1-6 | TRBV2 | TGTGCCAGCAGGGGGCACTTAGGGCAGGGTTCACCCCTCCACTTT | CASRGHLGQGSPLHF
. | TRBD1 | TRBJ1-2 | TRBV18 | TGTGCCAGCTCACCTGTTGACAGGGGAAACTATGGCTACACCTTC | CASSPVDRGNYGYTF
. | . | TRBJ1-1 | TRBV10-2 | TGCGCCAGCAGTCCTCGGAGGGGTGAAGCTTTCTTT | CASSPRRGEAFF
. | TRBD2 | TRBJ2-7 | TRBV27 | TGTGCCAGCAGTCCCAGCCTAGCGGGGTCTATCGAGCAGTACTTC | CASSPSLAGSIEQYF